The rows below give T cell receptor beta chains drawn from one sample of a study of molecular identifiers for immune sequencing clone quantification. One entry per CDR3 protein results from TCRdb running MiXCR on the PCR reads. The sample consists of around 460,000 distinct CDR3 sequences, roughly 25% of them appearing once. Sequenced: naive CD8+ T cells from blood, with Jurkat cell RNA spiked in. These receptor sequences come from a human donor in good health. Some libraries in this study had Jurkat cell RNA spiked in. Each CDR3 is given with its conserved first and last residue. The order of the fields is J gene, V gene, D gene, clone size, CDR3 DNA, CDR3 protein. D genes are given only for firm matches. Expanded clones are given a class, and other clones once, few, many or no size at all.

TRBJ1-2 | TRBV4-3 | TRBD1 | few | TGCGCCAGCAGCCTTACAAGGGGGGCAGGGGGCAACTATGGCTACACCTTC | CASSLTRGAGGNYGYTF
TRBJ2-7 | TRBV19 | NA | many | TGTGCCAGTATTGGCAGGGAAGACTACGAGCAGTACTTC | CASIGREDYEQYF
TRBJ1-2 | TRBV4-3 | NA | NA | TGCGCCAGCAGCCAAGATCTTAACGGACGGAGCTATGGCTACACCTTC | CASSQDLNGRSYGYTF
TRBJ2-4 | TRBV20-1 | NA | many | TGCAGTGCTAGAGACCCACCCGTAAACATTCAGTACTTC | CSARDPPVNIQYF
TRBJ2-7 | TRBV28 | NA | NA | TGTGCCAGCAGTCCGACAGACCAGAGCTCCTACGAGCAGTACTTC | CASSPTDQSSYEQYF
TRBJ2-7 | TRBV29-1 | TRBD1 | few | TGCAGCGGGGGGACAGACTTCTACGAGCAGTACTTC | CSGGTDFYEQYF
TRBJ2-7 | TRBV9 | TRBD2 | few | TGTGCCAGCAGCGTAGCAAGCGGGGACTACGAGCAGTACTTC | CASSVASGDYEQYF
TRBJ2-7 | TRBV4-1 | NA | many | TGCGCCAGCAGCCCTGGACCGCTGACCTACGAGCAGTACTTC | CASSPGPLTYEQYF
TRBJ2-1 | TRBV24-1 | TRBD2 | few | TGTGCCACCAGTGAACTACCTAGCGGGAGTGGTCACAATGAGCAGTTCTTC | CATSELPSGSGHNEQFF
TRBJ2-3 | TRBV6-1 | NA | many | TGTGCCAGCAGACCTAACCCTAGCACAGATACGCAGTATTTT | CASRPNPSTDTQYF
TRBJ1-4 | TRBV14 | NA | NA | TGTGCCAACAGCCAAGATCCAATACGAGGGGCAACTAATGAAAAACTGTTTTTT | CANSQDPIRGATNEKLFF
TRBJ2-1 | TRBV30 | NA | NA | TGTGCCTGGAGGTCCGGCAATGAGCAGTTCTTC | CAWRSGNEQFF
TRBJ1-6 | TRBV30 | NA | NA | TGTGCCTGGAGGGAGGGGCCGACGGGCTCACCCCTCCACTTT | CAWREGPTGSPLHF
TRBJ1-1 | TRBV12-3/TRBV12-4 | NA | many | TGTGCCACCGGACCTGAAGCTTTCTTT | CATGPEAFF
TRBJ2-3 | TRBV12-3/TRBV12-4 | NA | many | TGTGCCGTCGGAGGGCCCGGAGATACGCAGTATTTT | CAVGGPGDTQYF
TRBJ2-1 | TRBV11-2 | TRBD2 | NA | TGTGCCAGCAGCTTGGGGGGGGGACTAGCCCTCTTCAATGAGCAGTTCTTC | CASSLGGGLALFNEQFF
TRBJ2-5 | TRBV4-3 | NA | NA | TGCGCCAGCAGCCAAGGGGCCGCGGGTCAAGAGACCCAGTACTTC | CASSQGAAGQETQYF
TRBJ2-5 | TRBV20-1 | NA | few | TGCAGTGCTGGAGATAGTGGTGAGGTCCGGGAGACCCAGTACTTC | CSAGDSGEVRETQYF
TRBJ2-2 | TRBV19 | NA | few | TGTGCCAGTAGTATACTACCCGGGGCCGGGGAGCTGTTTTTT | CASSILPGAGELFF
TRBJ1-6 | TRBV4-1 | TRBD1 | few | TGCGCCAGCAGCCAAACCTTTGGGACAGGCATCTATAATTCACCCCTCCACTTT | CASSQTFGTGIYNSPLHF
TRBJ2-7 | TRBV28 | NA | NA | TGTGCCAGCAGTTTACGCCAGGGACCAACACGCCTGGTGGTCGACGAGCAGTACTTC | CASSLRQGPTRLVVDEQYF
TRBJ2-5 | TRBV4-1 | NA | few | TGCGCCAGCAGCCAAGGGGACGGGAGCCAAGAGACCCAGTACTTC | CASSQGDGSQETQYF
TRBJ2-5 | TRBV7-8 | NA | NA | TGTGCCAGCAGCTCAGTAGCGGTTGTGAAAGAGCCCCAGTACTTC | CASSSVAVVKEPQYF
TRBJ2-7 | TRBV20-1 | NA | many | TGCAGTGCTACCTGGACAGACTACGAGCAGTACTTC | CSATWTDYEQYF
TRBJ1-5 | TRBV4-3 | TRBD1 | few | TGCGCCAGCAGCCCAGGCCGGGACAGTGTGACTCAGCCCCAGCATTTT | CASSPGRDSVTQPQHF
TRBJ1-4 | TRBV7-9 | NA | NA | TGTGCCAGCAGCTTGGGAGTAACGACACGGTTTAATGAAAAACTGTTTTTT | CASSLGVTTRFNEKLFF
TRBJ1-1 | TRBV29-1 | NA | many | TGCAGCGTTACGGGACTTGAAGCTTTCTTT | CSVTGLEAFF
TRBJ1-2 | TRBV4-3 | TRBD1 | NA | TGCGCCAGCAGCCAAGGTACTCCCGGGACAGGGGTACGGGGCTACACCTTC | CASSQGTPGTGVRGYTF
TRBJ2-7 | TRBV27 | NA | many | TGTGCCACCCGGGGAACGGACTACCCATTGGGGCAGTACTTC | CATRGTDYPLGQYF
TRBJ1-5 | TRBV3-2 | NA | few | TGTGCCAGCAGCCAAGATCTGCCTAGATGCCGAAATCAGCCCCAGCATTTT | CASSQDLPRCRNQPQHF
TRBJ2-2 | TRBV28 | NA | few | TGTGCCAGCAGCGGGAAGTCCGGGGAGCTGTTTTTT | CASSGKSGELFF
TRBJ2-7 | TRBV7-6 | NA | NA | TGTGCCAGCAGCTTAAGTTTTAGGGGTTCGACCTACGAGCAGTACTTC | CASSLSFRGSTYEQYF
TRBJ1-5 | TRBV6-1 | NA | many | TGTGCCAGCAGTGACGCGGGAGTCGTCTATAGCAATCAGCCCCAGCATTTT | CASSDAGVVYSNQPQHF
TRBJ2-3 | TRBV18 | NA | few | TGTGCCAGCTCACCACGGGATATCACAGATACGCAGTATTTT | CASSPRDITDTQYF
TRBJ2-3 | TRBV20-1 | NA | NA | TGCAGTGGACCGGGCACAGATACGCAGTATTTT | CSGPGTDTQYF
TRBJ2-3 | TRBV6-2/TRBV6-3 | TRBD2 | NA | TGTGCCAGCAGTTACCCTACCGGACTAGCGAGCACAGATACGCAGTATTTT | CASSYPTGLASTDTQYF
TRBJ1-5 | TRBV28 | NA | many | TGTGCCAGCAGTTTATGGGGGGCAGACAATCAGCCCCAGCATTTT | CASSLWGADNQPQHF
TRBJ2-3 | TRBV27 | TRBD2 | once | TGTGCCAGCAGTTTAACTAGCGGTGATACGCAGTATTTT | CASSLTSGDTQYF
TRBJ2-7 | TRBV29-1 | NA | many | TGCAGCTGCAACGAAGAGGGCCCCTCCTACGAGCAGTACTTC | CSCNEEGPSYEQYF